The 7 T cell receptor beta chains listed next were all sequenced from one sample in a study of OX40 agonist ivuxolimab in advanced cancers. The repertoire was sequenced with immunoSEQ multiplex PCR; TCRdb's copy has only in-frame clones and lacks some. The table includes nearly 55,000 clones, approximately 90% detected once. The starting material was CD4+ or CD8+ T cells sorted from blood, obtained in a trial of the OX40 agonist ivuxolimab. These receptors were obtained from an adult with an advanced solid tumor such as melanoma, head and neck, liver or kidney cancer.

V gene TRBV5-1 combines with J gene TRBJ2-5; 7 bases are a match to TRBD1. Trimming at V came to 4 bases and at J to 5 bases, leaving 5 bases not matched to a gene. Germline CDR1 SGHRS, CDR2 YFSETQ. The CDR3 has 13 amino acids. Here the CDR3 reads CASSPTGIETQYF. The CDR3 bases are TGCGCCAGCAGCCCGACAGGGATTGAGACCCAGTACTTC.

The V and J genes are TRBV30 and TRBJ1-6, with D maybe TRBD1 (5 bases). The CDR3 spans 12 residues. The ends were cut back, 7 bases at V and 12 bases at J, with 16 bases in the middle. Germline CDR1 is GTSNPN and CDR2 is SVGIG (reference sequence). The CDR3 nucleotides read TGTGCCTACTCCCCGGGGGGAGGACCCCTCCACTTT. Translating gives CAYSPGGGPLHF.

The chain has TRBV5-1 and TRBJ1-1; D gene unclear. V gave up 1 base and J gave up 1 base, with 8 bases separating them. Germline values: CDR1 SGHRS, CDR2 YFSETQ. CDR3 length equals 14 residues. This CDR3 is CASSLSLGNTEAFF. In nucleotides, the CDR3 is TGCGCCAGCAGCTTGTCCCTGGGGAACACTGAAGCTTTCTTT.

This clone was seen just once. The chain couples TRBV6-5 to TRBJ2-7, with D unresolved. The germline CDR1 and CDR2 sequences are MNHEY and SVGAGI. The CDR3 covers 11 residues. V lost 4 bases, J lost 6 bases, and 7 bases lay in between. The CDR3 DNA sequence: TGTGCCAGCAGTTCCCTGGGCGAGCAGTACTTC. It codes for CASSSLGEQYF.

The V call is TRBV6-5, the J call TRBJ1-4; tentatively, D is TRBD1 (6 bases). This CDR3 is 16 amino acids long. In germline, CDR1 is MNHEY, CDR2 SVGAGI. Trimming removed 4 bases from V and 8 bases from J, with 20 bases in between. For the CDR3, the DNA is TGTGCCAGCAGTTGGGCTTTTGAGGCAGGGGACGAAAAACTGTTTTTT. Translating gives CASSWAFEAGDEKLFF.

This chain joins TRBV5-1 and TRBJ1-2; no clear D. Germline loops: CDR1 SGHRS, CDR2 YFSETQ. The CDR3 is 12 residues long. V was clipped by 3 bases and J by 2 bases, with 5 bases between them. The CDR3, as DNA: TGCGCCAGCAGCTCACGGAACTATGGCTACACCTTC. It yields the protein CASSSRNYGYTF.

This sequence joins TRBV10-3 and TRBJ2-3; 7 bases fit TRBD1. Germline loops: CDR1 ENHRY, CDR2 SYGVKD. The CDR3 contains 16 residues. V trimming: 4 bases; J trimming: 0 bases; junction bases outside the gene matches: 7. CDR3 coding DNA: TGTGCCATCAGTGTCGCCGGGACAGTAAGCACAGATACGCAGTATTTT. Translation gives CAISVAGTVSTDTQYF.